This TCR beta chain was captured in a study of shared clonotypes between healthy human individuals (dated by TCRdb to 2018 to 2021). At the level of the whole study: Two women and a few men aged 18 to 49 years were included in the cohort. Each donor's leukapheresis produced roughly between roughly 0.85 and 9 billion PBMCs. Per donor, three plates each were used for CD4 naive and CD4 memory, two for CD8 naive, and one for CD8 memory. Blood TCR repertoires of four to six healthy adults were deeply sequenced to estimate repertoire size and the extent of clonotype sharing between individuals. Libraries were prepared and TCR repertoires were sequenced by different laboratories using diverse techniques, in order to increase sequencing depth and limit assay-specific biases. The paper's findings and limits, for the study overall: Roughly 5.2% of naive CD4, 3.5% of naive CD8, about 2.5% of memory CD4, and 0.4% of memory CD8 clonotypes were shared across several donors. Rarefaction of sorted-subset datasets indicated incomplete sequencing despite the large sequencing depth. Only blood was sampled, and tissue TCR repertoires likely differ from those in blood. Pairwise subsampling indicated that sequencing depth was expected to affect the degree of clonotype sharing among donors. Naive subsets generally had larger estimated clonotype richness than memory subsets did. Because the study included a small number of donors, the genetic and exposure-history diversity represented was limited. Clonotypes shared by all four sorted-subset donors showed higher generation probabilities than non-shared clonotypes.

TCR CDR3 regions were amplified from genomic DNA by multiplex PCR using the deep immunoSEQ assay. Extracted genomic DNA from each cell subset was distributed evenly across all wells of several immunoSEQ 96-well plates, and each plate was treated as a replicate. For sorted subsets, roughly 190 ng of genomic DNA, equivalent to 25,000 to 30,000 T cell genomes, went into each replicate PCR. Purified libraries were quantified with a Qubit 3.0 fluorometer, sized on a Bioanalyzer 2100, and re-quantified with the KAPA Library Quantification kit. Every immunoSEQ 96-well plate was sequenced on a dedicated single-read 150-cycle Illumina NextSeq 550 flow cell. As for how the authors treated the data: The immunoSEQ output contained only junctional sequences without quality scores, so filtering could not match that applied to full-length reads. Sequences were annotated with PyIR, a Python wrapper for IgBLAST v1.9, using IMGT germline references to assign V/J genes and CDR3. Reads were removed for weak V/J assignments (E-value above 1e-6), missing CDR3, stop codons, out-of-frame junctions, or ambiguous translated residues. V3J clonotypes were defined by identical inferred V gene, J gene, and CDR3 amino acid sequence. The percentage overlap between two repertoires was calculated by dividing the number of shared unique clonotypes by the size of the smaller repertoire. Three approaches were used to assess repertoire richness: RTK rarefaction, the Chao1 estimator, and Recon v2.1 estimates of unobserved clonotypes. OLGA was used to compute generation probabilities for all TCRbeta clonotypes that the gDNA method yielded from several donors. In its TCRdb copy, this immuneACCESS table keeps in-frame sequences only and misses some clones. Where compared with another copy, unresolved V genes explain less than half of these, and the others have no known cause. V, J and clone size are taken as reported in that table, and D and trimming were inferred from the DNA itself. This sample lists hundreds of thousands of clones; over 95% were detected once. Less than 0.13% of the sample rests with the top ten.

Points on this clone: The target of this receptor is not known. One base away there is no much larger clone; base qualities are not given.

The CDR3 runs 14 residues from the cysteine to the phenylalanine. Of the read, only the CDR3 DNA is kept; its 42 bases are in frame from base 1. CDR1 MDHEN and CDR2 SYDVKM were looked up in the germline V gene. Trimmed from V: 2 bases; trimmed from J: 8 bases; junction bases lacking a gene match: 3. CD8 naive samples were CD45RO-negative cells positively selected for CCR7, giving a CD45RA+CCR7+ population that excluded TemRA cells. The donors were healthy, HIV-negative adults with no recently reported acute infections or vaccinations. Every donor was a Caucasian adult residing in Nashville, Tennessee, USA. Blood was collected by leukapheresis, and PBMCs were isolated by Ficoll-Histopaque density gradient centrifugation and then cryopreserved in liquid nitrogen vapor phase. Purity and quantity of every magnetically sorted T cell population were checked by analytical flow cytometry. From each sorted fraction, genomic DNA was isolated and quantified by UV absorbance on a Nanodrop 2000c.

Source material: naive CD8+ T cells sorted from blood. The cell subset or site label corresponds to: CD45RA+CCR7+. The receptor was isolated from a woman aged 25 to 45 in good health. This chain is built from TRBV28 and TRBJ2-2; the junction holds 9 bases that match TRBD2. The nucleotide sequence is TGTGCCAGCAGTTTACTAGCGGGGTCAGGGGAGCTGTTTTTT. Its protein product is CASSLLAGSGELFF.